These 14 T cell receptor beta chains came from one sample sequenced in a study of human T cells and chemical hapten exposure. Each CDR3 protein is one row after TCRdb ran MiXCR on the RACE reads. There are 370,000 or so distinct CDR3 sequences in the sample; around 4.8% occur only once, and under 3% lies in the top ten. Time point meaning: patch test 1, 2 weeks after DPC sensitization. Treatment denoted: therapeutic diphenylcyclopropenone sensitization with weekly scalp DPC. The specimen was whole blood, collected in connection with sensitization to the hapten diphenylcyclopropenone (DPC). The receptors originated from a woman aged 45 to 65 with alopecia areata. Some clones in this sample may be carry-over from other donors' samples.

This clonotype was observed at least ten times. This chain links TRBV7-9 with TRBJ1-6, with D unclear. Per the germline V gene, CDR1 is SEHNR and CDR2 is FQNEAQ (reference sequence). Deletions cut 4 bases from V and 6 bases from J, with 16 bases between. The CDR3 length is 16 residues. In nucleotides, the CDR3 is TGTGCCAGCAGCTCGACCGGGTTTGGACCTAATTCACCCCTCCACTTT. Amino acid sequence: CASSSTGFGPNSPLHF.

This clonotype has a count of ten or more. V is TRBV6-5 and J is TRBJ2-5; TRBD2 aligns across 7 bases. Germline CDR1 reads MNHEY; CDR2 reads SVGAGI. The CDR3 loop spans 15 amino acids. Trimming at V came to 2 bases and at J to 1 base, leaving 4 bases not matched to a gene. DNA for the CDR3: TGTGCCAGCAGTTACCTGGGGGGGGGCCAAGAGACCCAGTACTTC. Protein product: CASSYLGGGQETQYF.

The rearrangement joins TRBV2 to TRBJ2-3, with 7 bases matching TRBD2. The V gene end was trimmed by 4 bases and the J gene end by 2 bases; junction bases not matched to a gene: 9. Germline CDR1 is SNHLY and CDR2 is FYNNEI. This CDR3 spans 16 amino acids. The CDR3 is CASSARTGGTTDTQYF. The CDR3 DNA reads TGTGCCAGCAGTGCCAGGACGGGGGGTACCACAGATACGCAGTATTTT.

This clonotype was picked up many times. The chain joins TRBV12-3 or TRBV12-4 to TRBJ1-2; 9 bases match TRBD1. Unmatched junction bases numbered 6, after V lost 6 bases and J lost 1 base. The CDR3 contains 15 residues. The CDR3 spells CASSSQGALNYGYTF. In nucleotides, the CDR3 is TGTGCCAGCAGCTCACAGGGGGCTCTTAACTATGGCTACACCTTC.

The chain carries TRBV24-1 and TRBJ1-2, with 8 bases aligning to TRBD1. Germline CDR1 and CDR2: KGHDR and SFDVKD. V was clipped by 5 bases and J by 2 bases; unmatched bases: 3. The CDR3 loop spans 14 amino acids. CDR3 residues: CATSGGQANYGYTF. CDR3 sequence (DNA): TGTGCCACCAGTGGGGGACAGGCGAACTATGGCTACACCTTC.

This chain links TRBV12-3 or TRBV12-4 with TRBJ1-2, with D perhaps matching TRBD1 (5 bases). The CDR3 length is 14 residues. V shed 3 bases and J shed 2 bases, with 10 bases lying between them. Here the CDR3 reads CASSLRDPNYGYTF. CDR3 nucleotides: TGTGCCAGCAGTTTGAGGGACCCAAACTATGGCTACACCTTC.

This clonotype was detected only a few times. The CDR3: CASTLTDRGPHEQYF. CDR3 bases: TGTGCCAGCACCTTAACCGACAGGGGGCCCCACGAGCAGTACTTC. This chain connects TRBV6-5 to TRBJ2-7; the match to TRBD1 covers 10 bases. This CDR3 contains 15 residues. J gave up 5 bases and V 7 bases, and 11 bases lay outside the gene matches. Germline CDR1 is MNHEY and CDR2 is SVGAGI.

The chain recombines TRBV7-2 with TRBJ1-2; 8 positions match TRBD1. Germline values: CDR1 SGHTA, CDR2 FQGNSA. With 5 bases clipped from V and 8 bases from J, the junction kept 7 bases outside the gene matches. The CDR3 runs to 13 residues. The CDR3 DNA reads TGTGCCAGCAGCATTCTGACAGGGGACGGCTACACCTTC. This codes for CASSILTGDGYTF. The variable domain in full, completed from reference TRBV7-2 and TRBJ1-2, reads GAGVSQSPSNKVTEKGKDVELRCDPISGHTALYWYRQSLGQGLEFLIYFQGNSAPDKSGLPSDRFSAERTGGSVSTLTIQRTQQEDSAVYLCASSILTGDGYTFGSGTRLTVV.

In this sample, this clonotype turned up a few times. The chain joins TRBV2 to TRBJ1-5; no definite D call. The CDR3 covers 13 residues. Germline loops: CDR1 SNHLY, CDR2 FYNNEI. V was shortened by 0 bases and J by 4 bases, with 4 bases between the two germline ends. The CDR3 here is CASSEASNQPQHF. CDR3 nucleotide sequence: TGTGCCAGCAGTGAAGCTAGTAATCAGCCCCAGCATTTT.

This clonotype was observed a few times. The V and J genes are TRBV5-6 and TRBJ2-3; TRBD2 matches 8 bases. Trimming at V came to 4 bases and at J to 5 bases, leaving 15 bases not matched to a gene. The V gene's germline CDR1 is SGHDT and CDR2 YYEEEE. The CDR3 spans 17 residues. The CDR3 is CASSALGRGGSEDTQYF. Written as DNA, the CDR3 is TGTGCCAGCAGCGCGCTGGGACGGGGGGGCTCTGAAGATACGCAGTATTTT.

The table lists this clonotype with a few counts. J is TRBJ2-5 and V is TRBV29-1; TRBD2 agrees at 7 bases. Germline values: CDR1 SQVTM, CDR2 ANQGSEA. V dropped 0 bases and J dropped 3; count of bases not matched to a gene: 10. CDR3 length: 16 amino acids. The CDR3 DNA reads as TGCAGCGTTGAAGATTGGGAGCGGGACGTGAAAGAGACCCAGTACTTC. This encodes CSVEDWERDVKETQYF. The full variable domain, completed using reference TRBV29-1 and TRBJ2-5, is SAVISQKPSRDICQRGTSLTIQCQVDSQVTMMFWYRQQPGQSLTLIATANQGSEATYESGFVIDKFPISRPNLTFSTLTVSNMSPEDSSIYLCSVEDWERDVKETQYFGPGTRLLVL.

This clonotype has only a few counts. The rearrangement links TRBV5-4 to TRBJ2-3, with TRBD1 matching 8 bases. V shed 4 bases and J 5 bases; nucleotides not matched to a gene: 6. CDR3 length: 14 residues. Germline lookup yields CDR1 SGHNT and CDR2 YYREEE (reference sequence). The CDR3 sequence: CASSRNRGIDTQYF. In nucleotides, the CDR3 is TGTGCCAGCAGCCGGAACAGGGGGATAGATACGCAGTATTTT.

This clonotype occurred a few times. J is TRBJ2-2 and V is TRBV20-1; 9 bases are shared with TRBD1. The CDR3 consists of 14 residues. With V trimmed by 6 bases and J by 3 bases, 5 bases remained unmatched. Per the germline V gene, CDR1 is DFQATT and CDR2 is SNEGSKA (reference sequence). CDR3 sequence reads: CSAEGQGYTGELFF. CDR3 coding DNA: TGCAGTGCGGAAGGACAGGGGTACACCGGGGAGCTGTTTTTT.

This clonotype turned up a few times. The chain uses TRBV7-6 and TRBJ2-3; 7 bases map to TRBD2. This CDR3 spans 18 amino acids. V lost 1 base to trimming and J lost 1 base; unmatched junction nucleotides: 11. Germline CDR1 is SGHVS and CDR2 is FNYEAQ. This CDR3 reads CASSLGPPTAGGTDTQYF. CDR3 bases: TGTGCCAGCAGCTTAGGTCCCCCCACCGCGGGGGGCACAGATACGCAGTATTTT.